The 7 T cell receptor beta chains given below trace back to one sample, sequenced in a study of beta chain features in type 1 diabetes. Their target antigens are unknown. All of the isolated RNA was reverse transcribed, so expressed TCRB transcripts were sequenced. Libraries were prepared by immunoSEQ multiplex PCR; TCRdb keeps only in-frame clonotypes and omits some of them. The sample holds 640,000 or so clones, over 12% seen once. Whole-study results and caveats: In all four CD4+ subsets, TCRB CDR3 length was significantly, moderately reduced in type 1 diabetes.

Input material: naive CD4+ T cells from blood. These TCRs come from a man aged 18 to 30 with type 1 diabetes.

CDR3 protein: CASSWRRTVNEKLFF. CDR3 nucleotides: TGTGCCAGCAGTTGGCGAAGGACAGTTAATGAAAAACTGTTTTTT. The chain has TRBV27 and TRBJ1-4, with a weak D call TRBD1 (6 bases). The ends were cut back, 4 bases at V and 4 bases at J, with 13 bases in the middle. CDR1 and CDR2 (germline): MNHEY, SMNVEV (reference sequence). The CDR3 sequence is 15 residues long.

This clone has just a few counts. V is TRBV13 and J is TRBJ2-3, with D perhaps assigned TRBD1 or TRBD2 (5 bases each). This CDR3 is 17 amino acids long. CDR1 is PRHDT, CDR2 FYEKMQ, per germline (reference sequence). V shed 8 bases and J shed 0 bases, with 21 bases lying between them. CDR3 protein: CASRSLKQDSSTDTQYF. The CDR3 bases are TGTGCCAGCCGCTCCCTGAAACAGGACTCTAGCACAGATACGCAGTATTTT.

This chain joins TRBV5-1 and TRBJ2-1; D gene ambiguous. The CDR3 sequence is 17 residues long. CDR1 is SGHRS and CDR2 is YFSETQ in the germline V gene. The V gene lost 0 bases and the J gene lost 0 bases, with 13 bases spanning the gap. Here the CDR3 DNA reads TGCGCCAGCAGCTTGGATGGGTTGGTTAGCTCCTACAATGAGCAGTTCTTC. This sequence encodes CASSLDGLVSSYNEQFF.

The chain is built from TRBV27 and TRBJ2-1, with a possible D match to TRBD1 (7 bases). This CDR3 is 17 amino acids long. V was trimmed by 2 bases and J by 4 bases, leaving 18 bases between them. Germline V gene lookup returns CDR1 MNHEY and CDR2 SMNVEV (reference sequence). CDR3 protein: CASSLRPEGQPYNEQFF. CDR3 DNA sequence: TGTGCCAGCAGTTTAAGGCCGGAGGGACAGCCTTACAATGAGCAGTTCTTC.

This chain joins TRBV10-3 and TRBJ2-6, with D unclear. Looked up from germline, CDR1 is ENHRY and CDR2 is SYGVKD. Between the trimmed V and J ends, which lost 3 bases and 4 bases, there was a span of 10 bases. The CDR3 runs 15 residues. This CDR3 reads CAISDPQVGANVLTF. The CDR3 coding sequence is TGTGCCATCAGTGATCCCCAGGTGGGGGCCAACGTCCTGACTTTC.

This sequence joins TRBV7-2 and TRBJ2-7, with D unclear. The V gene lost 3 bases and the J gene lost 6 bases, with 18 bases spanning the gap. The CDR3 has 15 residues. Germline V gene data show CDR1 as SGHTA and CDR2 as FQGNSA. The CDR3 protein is CASSLLRSPTLEQYF. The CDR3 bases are TGTGCCAGCAGCTTGCTGAGGTCGCCGACCCTCGAGCAGTACTTC.

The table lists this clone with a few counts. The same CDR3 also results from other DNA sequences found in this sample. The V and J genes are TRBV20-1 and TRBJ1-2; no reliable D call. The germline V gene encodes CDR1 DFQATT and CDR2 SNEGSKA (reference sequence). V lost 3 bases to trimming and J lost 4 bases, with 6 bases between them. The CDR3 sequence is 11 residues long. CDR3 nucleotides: TGCAGTGCTAGTGATGGCTATGGCTACACCTTC. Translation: CSASDGYGYTF.